Following are 16 T cell receptor beta chains from one sample sequenced in a study of control samples from healthy donors and cancer patients (TCRdb year 2020). The library was made by the immunoSEQ multiplex PCR assay. What TCRdb holds here is the immuneACCESS table cut down to in-frame rearrangements. Part of the clones is not present; checked against another copy, under half of the missing clones reflect an unresolved V gene, and the others are unexplained. Here the sample has some 150,000 clones; 93% occur a single time. In total, the top ten clones hold over 4% of the sample. Source material: blood. Receptors originate from a woman in her sixties in good health.

The CDR3 loop reads CASSETSGTTIYF. The CDR3 bases are TGTGCCAGCAGTGAAACTTCTGGGACCACCATATATTTT. J is TRBJ1-3 and V is TRBV6-1, with D maybe TRBD1 (5 bases). V dropped 2 bases and J dropped 9 bases, with 11 bases sitting between them. Germline loops: CDR1 MNHNS, CDR2 SASEGT. The CDR3 loop spans 13 amino acids.

The rearrangement links TRBV5-1 to TRBJ1-6, with 9 bases matching TRBD1. Germline V gene data show CDR1 as SGHRS and CDR2 as YFSETQ. V lost 4 bases to trimming and J lost 16 bases; unmatched junction nucleotides: 18. CDR3 size: 16 residues. DNA of the CDR3: TGCGCCAGCAGCAAGACCGGGACAGGGAATCTAGGCGGACTCCACTTT. As protein: CASSKTGTGNLGGLHF.

This rearrangement joins TRBV19 to TRBJ1-5, with D perhaps matching TRBD1 (6 bases). Germline loops: CDR1 LNHDA, CDR2 SQIVND (reference sequence). The V end lost 6 bases, the J end lost 6 bases, and 12 bases lay between the germline ends. There are 13 residues in the CDR3. The CDR3: CASSRGWGQPQHF. The CDR3 DNA reads as TGTGCCAGTAGCAGGGGATGGGGTCAGCCCCAGCATTTT.

V is TRBV5-1 and J is TRBJ1-1, with 7 bases matching TRBD1. The germline gives CDR1 SGHRS, CDR2 YFSETQ. The CDR3 contains 17 residues. Trimming at V came to 4 bases and at J to 0 bases, leaving 12 bases not matched to a gene. The DNA for the CDR3 is TGCGCCAGCAGCCCGCGACAGGGTCAAGGCATGAACACTGAAGCTTTCTTT. Its protein product is CASSPRQGQGMNTEAFF. Complete variable domain (other parts from reference TRBV5-1 and TRBJ1-1): KAGVTQTPRYLIKTRGQQVTLSCSPISGHRSVSWYQQTPGQGLQFLFEYFSETQRNKGNFPGRFSGRQFSNSRSEMNVSTLELGDSALYLCASSPRQGQGMNTEAFFGQGTRLTVV.

The chain has TRBV23-1 and TRBJ2-7, with 8 positions matching TRBD1. TRBV23-1 carries the ORF label, with uncertain function. V was pared by 4 bases and J by 2 bases, with 19 bases of the junction left unmatched. The CDR3 is 19 residues long. CDR3 sequence (DNA): TGCGCCAGCAGTCCAGGTCGCGGACAGGGAACCTCACCCCCCTACGAGCAGTACTTC. It codes for CASSPGRGQGTSPPYEQYF.

The rearrangement uses TRBV7-2 and TRBJ1-4; no clear D gene. Germline V CDR1 and CDR2: SGHTA, FQGNSA. CDR3 length: 16 amino acids. Between the trimmed V and J ends, which lost 4 bases and 0 bases, there was a span of 12 bases. The CDR3 sequence is CASSSGRVSTNEKLFF. CDR3 sequence (DNA): TGTGCCAGCAGCTCAGGCCGTGTGTCAACTAATGAAAAACTGTTTTTT.

The chain couples TRBV10-3 to TRBJ2-6; a possible D gene is TRBD1 (6 bases). Per the germline V gene, CDR1 is ENHRY and CDR2 is SYGVKD. This CDR3 has 15 residues. The V end lost 8 bases, the J end lost 0 bases, and 11 bases lay between the germline ends. CDR3 protein: CAIGTHHSGANVLTF. The DNA of the CDR3 is TGTGCCATCGGGACACACCACTCTGGGGCCAACGTCCTGACTTTC.

This rearrangement joins TRBV19 to TRBJ1-2, with 9 bases that match TRBD1. CDR1 is LNHDA and CDR2 is SQIVND in the germline V gene (reference sequence). The length of the CDR3 is 15 residues. Losses at the gene ends were 4 bases for V and 4 bases for J; bases not matched to a gene: 7. CDR3 amino acids: CASSSRTGASYGYTF. In DNA, the CDR3 is TGTGCCAGTAGTAGCCGGACAGGGGCGTCCTATGGCTACACCTTC.

The V gene is TRBV18, the J gene TRBJ2-2; D is unclear. Germline V gene data show CDR1 as KGHSH and CDR2 as LQKENI. Trimming removed 4 bases at V and 1 base at J, with 13 bases between. The CDR3 spans 16 residues. The CDR3 sequence is CASSLYWVENTGELFF. DNA of the CDR3: TGTGCCAGCTCACTATATTGGGTTGAGAACACCGGGGAGCTGTTTTTT.

The chain combines TRBV19 with TRBJ1-3; 7 nucleotides match TRBD1. The CDR3 is 16 residues long. Germline V CDR1 and CDR2: LNHDA, SQIVND (reference sequence). The ends lost 2 bases at V and 0 bases at J; junction bases unmatched: 4. Written as DNA, the CDR3 is TGTGCCAGTAGTATAATACAGGGGCCCTCTGGAAACACCATATATTTT. Its protein product is CASSIIQGPSGNTIYF.

The chain uses TRBV7-2 and TRBJ2-7, with 8 bases fitting TRBD2. V shed 6 bases, J shed 1 base, and the junction held 8 bases outside the gene matches. Germline V CDR1 and CDR2: SGHTA, FQGNSA. The CDR3 consists of 15 residues. The CDR3 region is CASSQVGGGSYEQYF. The CDR3 DNA is TGTGCCAGCAGTCAGGTGGGCGGGGGGTCCTACGAGCAGTACTTC.

This chain uses TRBV12-5 with TRBJ1-1; D is perhaps TRBD1 (6 bases). The length of the CDR3 is 16 residues. V was trimmed by 0 bases and J by 4 bases, leaving 15 bases between them. Germline-derived CDR1 and CDR2 are LGHNT and FRNRAP. CDR3 amino acids: CASGLVHTGLSTEAFF. The CDR3 coding sequence is TGTGCTAGTGGTTTGGTACATACAGGGCTGAGCACTGAAGCTTTCTTT.

This clone was recorded a few times. The sample carries other DNA sequences with the same CDR3. V is TRBV3-1 (or the pseudogene TRBV3-2) and J is TRBJ2-7, with D unclear. CDR3 length equals 12 residues. V was cut by 0 bases and J by 2 bases, with 2 bases left in between. Germline V lookup: CDR1 LGHDT, CDR2 YNNKEL (reference sequence). CDR3 coding DNA: TGTGCCAGCAGCCAAGACACCTACGAGCAGTACTTC. Protein product: CASSQDTYEQYF.

The gene calls are TRBV19 and TRBJ2-7; the D gene is possibly TRBD1 (6 bases). The V end was cut by 3 bases, the J end by 1 base, with 13 bases between. The CDR3 totals 15 residues. From germline, CDR1 is LNHDA and CDR2 SQIVND (reference sequence). The CDR3 DNA reads as TGTGCCAGTAGTATCAGGACAGAGGCATCCTACGAGCAGTACTTC. Translating gives CASSIRTEASYEQYF.

V is TRBV29-1 and J is TRBJ2-2; D is undetermined. Trimming stripped 7 bases from V and 4 bases from J, with 7 bases between. Per the germline V gene, CDR1 is SQVTM and CDR2 is ANQGSEA. The CDR3 is 11 residues long. CDR3 sequence reads: CSALITGELFF. CDR3 nucleotide sequence: TGCAGCGCCCTTATCACCGGGGAGCTGTTTTTT.

The chain joins TRBV3-1 (or the pseudogene TRBV3-2) to TRBJ2-3, with D unclear. Germline V lookup: CDR1 LGHDT, CDR2 YNNKEL (reference sequence). The CDR3 contains 17 residues. V lost 2 bases to trimming and J lost 2 bases, with 17 bases between them. The CDR3 reads CASSQSRLSRYTDTQYF. CDR3 bases: TGTGCCAGCAGCCAAAGTCGGCTCTCAAGATACACAGATACGCAGTATTTT.